This T cell receptor beta chain was retrieved from a study of blood T cell repertoires in COVID-19. Whole-study context: T cells, B-cell-depleted T cells, or PBMCs supplied cDNA or gDNA.

CDR3 length: 14 residues. The V gene's germline CDR1 is LNHDA and CDR2 SQIVND (reference sequence). Between the trimmed V and J ends, which lost 6 bases and 3 bases, there was a span of 14 bases. Original processing notes: The assay estimated nucleated cells by amplifying reference gene primers. The table came from immunoSEQ multiplex PCR; TCRdb's copy has only in-frame clones and leaves some out. V and J calls plus clone size are reproduced from that table; the DNA served to infer D and trimming. The profile shows just over 80,000 clones, about 86% of them singletons. This clonotype was obtained from a man aged 80 or over with acute or convalescent COVID-19. V usage is TRBV19 and J usage is TRBJ1-2, with D possibly TRBD1 on 6 matching bases. The sample was peripheral blood. The chain's CDR3 is CASSHRVEDYGYTF. The CDR3 DNA sequence: TGTGCCAGTAGCCACAGGGTGGAGGACTATGGCTACACCTTC.